This TCR beta chain is from a study of CD8 T cells in Susac syndrome. Study observations and caveats: The relatively small number of individuals in the TCR sequencing and HLA analysis was acknowledged by the study.

Only one count was recorded for this clonotype. Its specificity is unknown. The CDR3 contains 15 residues. Germline CDR1 DFQATT, CDR2 SNEGSKA (reference sequence). The V end lost 0 bases, the J end lost 1 base, and 12 bases lay between the germline ends. FACS enriched CD8+ TEMRA cells, while bulk CD8+ and CD4+ were negatively isolated. With random hexamers, reverse transcription was performed on roughly 0.5 to 1 ug of RNA. The authors amplified TCR beta CDR3 across 54 Vbeta and 13 Jbeta using immunoSEQ multiplex PCR. TCRdb reprocessed the immunoSEQ multiplex PCR reads via MiXCR and lists one record per CDR3 protein. Here the sample spans roughly 120,000 distinct CDR3 sequences, roughly 94% being singletons.

The V gene is TRBV20-1, the J gene TRBJ1-1; TRBD1 is a possible D gene (5 bases). Material for sequencing was CD4+ T cells from PBMCs. The TCR comes from a human donor with multiple sclerosis. The CDR3 sequence: CSARDVRRGNTEAFF. CDR3 DNA sequence: TGCAGTGCTAGAGATGTCAGGAGGGGGAACACTGAAGCTTTCTTT.